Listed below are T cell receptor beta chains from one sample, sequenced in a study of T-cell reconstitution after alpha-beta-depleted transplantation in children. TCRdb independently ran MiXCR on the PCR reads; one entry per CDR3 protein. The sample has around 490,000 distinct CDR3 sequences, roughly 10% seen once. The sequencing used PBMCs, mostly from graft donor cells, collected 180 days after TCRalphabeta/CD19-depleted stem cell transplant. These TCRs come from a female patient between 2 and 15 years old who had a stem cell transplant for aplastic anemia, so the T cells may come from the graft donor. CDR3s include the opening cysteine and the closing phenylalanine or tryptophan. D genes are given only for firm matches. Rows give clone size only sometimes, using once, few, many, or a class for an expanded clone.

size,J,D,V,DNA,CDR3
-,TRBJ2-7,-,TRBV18,TGTGCCAGCTCACCAATCAACAGGATCTCCTACGAGCAGTACTTC,CASSPINRISYEQYF
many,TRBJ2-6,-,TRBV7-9,TGTGCCAGCAGCGTTACAGGGAGTGGGGCCAACGTCCTGACTTTC,CASSVTGSGANVLTF
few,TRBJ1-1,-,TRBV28,TGTGCCAGCAGGCGAGTCGGGGTGTTGAACACTGAAGCTTTCTTT,CASRRVGVLNTEAFF
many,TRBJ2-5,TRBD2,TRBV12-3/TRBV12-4,TGTGCCAGCAGTTTTCCGGGGGGCCAAGAGACCCAGTACTTC,CASSFPGGQETQYF
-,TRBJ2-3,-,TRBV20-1,TGCAGTGCTAGAGCTCCGAGCCCCCGCACAGATACGCAGTATTTT,CSARAPSPRTDTQYF
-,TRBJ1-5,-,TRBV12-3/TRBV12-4,TGTGCCAGCAGTTTGAGACGGACCAATCAGCCCCAGCATTTT,CASSLRRTNQPQHF
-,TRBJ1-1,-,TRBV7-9,TGTGCCAGCAGCCCCTGGACCTGGCGAGGGACTGAAGCTTTCTTT,CASSPWTWRGTEAFF
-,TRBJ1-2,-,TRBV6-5,TGTGCCAGCAGTTACGTGGGCAGGGATGGCTACACCTTC,CASSYVGRDGYTF
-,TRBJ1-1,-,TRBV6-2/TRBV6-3,TGTGCCAGCACCCCGGTTTTCGGGGGCACTGAAGCTTTCTTT,CASTPVFGGTEAFF
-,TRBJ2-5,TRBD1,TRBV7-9,TGTGCCAGCAGCTTAGGACAGGGTGGGCAAGAGACCCAGTACTTC,CASSLGQGGQETQYF
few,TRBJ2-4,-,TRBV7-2,TGTGCCAGCAGCTTAGGGACGGATACAAACATTCAGTACTTC,CASSLGTDTNIQYF
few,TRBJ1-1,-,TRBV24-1,TGTGCCACCAGTGATTTCCTCAAATCTGAAGCTTTCTTT,CATSDFLKSEAFF
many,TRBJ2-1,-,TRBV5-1,TGCGCCAGCAGCTTGGGGCGGCGGCCCAATGAGCAGTTCTTC,CASSLGRRPNEQFF
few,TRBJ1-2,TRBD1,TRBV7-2,TGTGCCAGCAGCTTAGCACGGGACAGGGTCGTAGGCGGCTACACCTTC,CASSLARDRVVGGYTF
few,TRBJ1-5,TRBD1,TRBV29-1,TGCAGCGTTGATACAGGGGGCGGGCAGCCCCAGCATTTT,CSVDTGGGQPQHF
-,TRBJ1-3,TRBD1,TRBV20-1,TGCAGTGCCGCGCAACAGGGGGTAGGGAACACCATATATTTT,CSAAQQGVGNTIYF
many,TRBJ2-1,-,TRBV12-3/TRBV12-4,TGTGCCAGCAGTTTAGATTGGACCTTCGAGTACCTGGGTGAGCAGTTCTTC,CASSLDWTFEYLGEQFF
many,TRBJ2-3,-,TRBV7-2,TGTGCCAGCAGCTTCGGTCCAGATACGCAGTATTTT,CASSFGPDTQYF
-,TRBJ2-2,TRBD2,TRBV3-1,TGTGCCAGCAGCCGACTAGCGGAGTCCGCCGGGGAGCTGTTTTTT,CASSRLAESAGELFF
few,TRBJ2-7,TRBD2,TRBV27,TGTGCCAGCAGTACCGGACTAGCCCACGAGCAGTACTTC,CASSTGLAHEQYF
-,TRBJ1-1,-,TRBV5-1,TGCGCCAGCAGCTTGGTGAAGGGGAACACTGAAGCTTTCTTT,CASSLVKGNTEAFF
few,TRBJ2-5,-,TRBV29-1,TGCAGCGTGGGTTACAGGGTACGGGAGACCCAGTACTTC,CSVGYRVRETQYF
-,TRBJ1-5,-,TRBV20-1,TGCAGTGCTAGAGGGACAGCAAATCAGCCCCAGCATTTT,CSARGTANQPQHF
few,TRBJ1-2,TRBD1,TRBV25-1,TGTGCCAGCAGTGGGGGGACAGGGACTCGCGGCTACACCTTC,CASSGGTGTRGYTF
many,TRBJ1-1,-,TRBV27,TGTGCCAGCAGTTTAGTGCCGGGACACGTGAACACTGAAGCTTTCTTT,CASSLVPGHVNTEAFF
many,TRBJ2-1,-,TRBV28,TGTGCCAGCAGTCCACCGACAGTCCCCTACAATGAGCAGTTCTTC,CASSPPTVPYNEQFF
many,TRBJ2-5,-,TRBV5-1,TGCGCCAGCAGCCGAAGGGCAGTCCAAGAGACCCAGTACTTC,CASSRRAVQETQYF
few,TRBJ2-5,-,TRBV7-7,TGTGCCAGCAGCTTAGAAGTAGGCGTGGGGGAGACCCAGTACTTC,CASSLEVGVGETQYF
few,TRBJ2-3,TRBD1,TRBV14,TGTGCCAGCAGCCAAGATATGGGACAGAGCACAGATACGCAGTATTTT,CASSQDMGQSTDTQYF
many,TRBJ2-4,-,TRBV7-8,TGTGCCAGCAGCTCCCTTACCAAAAACATTCAGTACTTC,CASSSLTKNIQYF
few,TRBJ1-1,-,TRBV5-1,TGCGCCAGCAGCTTCGACCTCATGAACACTGAAGCTTTCTTT,CASSFDLMNTEAFF
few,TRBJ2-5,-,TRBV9,TGTGCCAGCAGCGTAGCCCCATCGGTGGGGGAGACCCAGTACTTC,CASSVAPSVGETQYF
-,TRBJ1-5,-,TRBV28,TGTGCCAGCAGTTGGGCACGGGTTGCCCAGCATTTT,CASSWARVAQHF
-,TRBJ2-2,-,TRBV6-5,TGTGCCAGCAGTTCCCTCGCGGACGTCAACACCGGGGAGCTGTTTTTT,CASSSLADVNTGELFF
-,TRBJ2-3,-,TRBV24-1,TGTGCCACCAGTGGACCGGGCAGTAGCACAGATACGCAGTATTTT,CATSGPGSSTDTQYF
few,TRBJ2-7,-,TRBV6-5,TGTGCCAGCAGTTACTCCCGACAGGCCTACGAGCAGTACTTC,CASSYSRQAYEQYF
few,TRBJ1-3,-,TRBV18,TGTGCCAGCTCACCGGAATGGAGCACCATATATTTT,CASSPEWSTIYF
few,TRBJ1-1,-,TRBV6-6,TGTGCCAGCAGATCGACGGGCACTGAAGCTTTCTTT,CASRSTGTEAFF
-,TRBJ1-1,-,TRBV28,TGTGCCGCCGCCGTGGCGGAGGCAGCTTTCTTT,CAAAVAEAAFF
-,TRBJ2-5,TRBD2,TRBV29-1,TGCAGCGTTGATGCGGTCTCGCAGCGGGAGGGCCATAGCCAAGAGACCCAGTACTTC,CSVDAVSQREGHSQETQYF
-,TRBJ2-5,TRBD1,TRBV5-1,TGCGCCAGCAGGAAAGGTGGACAGGGGCTTGCAGAGACCCAGTACTTC,CASRKGGQGLAETQYF
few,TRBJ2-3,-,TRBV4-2,TGTGCCAGCAGCCAAGAAGAAGACACAGATACGCAGTATTTT,CASSQEEDTDTQYF
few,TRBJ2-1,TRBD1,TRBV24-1,TGTGCCACCAGTCTGGCCGGGACAGGGTCCTACAATGAGCAGTTCTTC,CATSLAGTGSYNEQFF
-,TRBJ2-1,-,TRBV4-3,TGCGCCAGCAGCCAAGATGGGACTCCTGTCTACAATGAGCAGTTCTTC,CASSQDGTPVYNEQFF
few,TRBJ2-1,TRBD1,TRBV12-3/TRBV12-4,TGTGCCAGCAGTTCCAGGGACAGGGTCCTCACTACTACGACTTACAATGAGCAGTTCTTC,CASSSRDRVLTTTTYNEQFF
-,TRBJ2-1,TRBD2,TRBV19,TGTGCCAGTAGAACCGGACTAGCGGGAGTAAACGAGCAGTTCTTC,CASRTGLAGVNEQFF
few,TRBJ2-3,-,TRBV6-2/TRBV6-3,TGTGCCAGCAGTTACCCCACAGGGTGGAACACAGATACGCAGTATTTT,CASSYPTGWNTDTQYF
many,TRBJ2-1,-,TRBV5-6,TGTGCCAGCAGCTTAGGGAGAGATGAGCAGTTCTTC,CASSLGRDEQFF
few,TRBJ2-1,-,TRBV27,TGTGCCAGCAGTTCCCCCTCTAGGGACAATGAGCAGTTCTTC,CASSSPSRDNEQFF
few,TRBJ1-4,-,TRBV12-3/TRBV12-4,TGTGCCAGCAGTTTTAGTCCTCTCCTTGGGGAAAAACTGTTTTTT,CASSFSPLLGEKLFF
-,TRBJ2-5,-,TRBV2,TGTGCCAGCAGTCCTTCTAGAACCGGAGAGACCCAGTACTTC,CASSPSRTGETQYF
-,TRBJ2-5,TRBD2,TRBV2,TGTGCCAGCGGCAGCAGCTTTGGGACTAGCGGGTTAGGGGGGACCCAGTACTTC,CASGSSFGTSGLGGTQYF
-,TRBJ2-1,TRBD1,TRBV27,TGTGCCAGCAGTTTTCTGGGGACAGGGGGCCGGAATGAGCAGTTCTTC,CASSFLGTGGRNEQFF
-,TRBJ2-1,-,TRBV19,TGTGCCAGTAGTATAACCTCCTACAATGAGCAGTTCTTC,CASSITSYNEQFF
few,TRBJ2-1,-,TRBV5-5,TGTGCCAGCAGCTTGGTCTTTGTGGGGAATGAGCAGTTCTTC,CASSLVFVGNEQFF
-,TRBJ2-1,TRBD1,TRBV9,TGTGCCAGCAGCGGAGAGGGGGCGTTGGTGTACAATGAGCAGTTCTTC,CASSGEGALVYNEQFF
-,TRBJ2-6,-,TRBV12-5,TGTGCTAGTGGTTTGGTACGGTCTGGGGCCAACGTCCTGACTTTC,CASGLVRSGANVLTF
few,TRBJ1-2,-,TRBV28,TGTGCCAGCAGTTTAGAGATTTCGTTGAGGAACTATGGCTACACCTTC,CASSLEISLRNYGYTF
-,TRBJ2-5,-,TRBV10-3,TGTGCCATCAGTGGGCGATTAGGGGACCAAGAGACCCAGTACTTC,CAISGRLGDQETQYF
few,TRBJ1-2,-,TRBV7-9,TGTGCCAGCATCCCTACCTCGGGGGCCGACTATGGCTACACCTTC,CASIPTSGADYGYTF